The 14 T cell receptor beta chains below were found in one sample sequenced in a study of T-cell reconstitution after alpha-beta-depleted transplantation in children. It was with unique molecular identifiers that the TCRbeta library was prepared. TCRdb ran MiXCR on the PCR reads and lists one entry per CDR3 protein. Of about 300,000 distinct CDR3 sequences in the sample, around 10% were seen once. The sample in question was PBMCs, obtained before TCRalphabeta/CD19-depleted stem cell transplant. These receptors all come from a boy in the first two years of life with acute myeloid leukemia, due to receive a stem cell transplant.

This clonotype was recorded many times. The gene calls are TRBV6-4 and TRBJ2-1; the D gene could be TRBD1 or TRBD2 (5 bases each). Germline V gene lookup returns CDR1 MRHNA and CDR2 SNTAGT. V lost 6 bases, J lost 5 bases, and 17 bases lay in between. CDR3 length: 15 residues. CDR3 region: CASSASGLSNNEQFF. CDR3 in DNA: TGTGCCAGCAGCGCCTCGGGGCTGTCGAACAATGAGCAGTTCTTC.

This clonotype has at least ten counts. This chain joins TRBV28 and TRBJ1-4; 8 nucleotides match TRBD1. Germline V CDR1 and CDR2: MDHEN, SYDVKM. V gave up 7 bases and J gave up 8 bases; unmatched junction bases: 9. The CDR3 covers 14 residues. The CDR3 here is CASKITGGGEKLFF. The CDR3 nucleotides are TGTGCCAGCAAAATAACAGGGGGAGGCGAAAAACTGTTTTTT.

This clonotype was found many times. This chain links TRBV5-1 with TRBJ2-5, with TRBD1 matching 8 bases. V lost 3 bases, J lost 7 bases, and 23 bases stayed unmatched. Per the germline V gene, CDR1 is SGHRS and CDR2 is YFSETQ. The CDR3 covers 19 residues. The CDR3, as DNA: TGCGCCAGCAGCTCGGAGGCTTATGGGACAGGCAGATTGGCCTTGACCCAGTACTTC. Translation gives CASSSEAYGTGRLALTQYF.

This clonotype occurred a few times. V usage is TRBV12-3 or TRBV12-4 and J usage is TRBJ2-3, with 7 bases fitting TRBD2. Germline trimming cut 5 bases from V and 2 bases from J; bases unmatched to any gene: 4. There are 14 residues in the CDR3. The CDR3 bases are TGTGCCAGCAGTCAAGCGGGAAACACAGATACGCAGTATTTT. This encodes CASSQAGNTDTQYF.

This clonotype was counted ten times or more. The CDR3 coding sequence is TGTGCTAGTGGTTCCCGGACAGGGGCCACCGGGGAGCTGTTTTTT. It yields the protein CASGSRTGATGELFF. The chain employs TRBV12-5 and TRBJ2-2, with 9 bases aligning to TRBD1. After removal of 4 bases from V and 4 bases from J, the junction contained 4 bases not matched to a gene. CDR1 and CDR2 from the germline V gene are LGHNT and FRNRAP. This CDR3 is 15 amino acids long.

Only a few counts were recorded for this clonotype. This chain connects TRBV6-1 to TRBJ2-3, with D possibly TRBD1 on 6 matching bases. V was shortened by 4 bases and J by 4 bases, with 12 bases between the two germline ends. This CDR3 has 14 residues. The germline CDR1 and CDR2 sequences are MNHNS and SASEGT. In DNA form, the CDR3 reads TGTGCCAGCAGTGTCGGGACATCGGCAGATACGCAGTATTTT. The encoded protein is CASSVGTSADTQYF.

This clonotype was seen many times. This chain connects TRBV20-1 to TRBJ2-7; 10 bases are shared with TRBD2. The junction had 3 bases not matched to a gene; V was cut back by 4 bases and J by 3 bases. The CDR3 has 13 amino acids. CDR1 and CDR2 (germline): DFQATT, SNEGSKA (reference sequence). The DNA for the CDR3 is TGCAGTGCTAAACTAGCGGGGATCTACGAGCAGTACTTC. This codes for CSAKLAGIYEQYF.

The table lists this clonotype with many counts. This chain links TRBV3-1 with TRBJ2-7; no clear D gene. Germline-derived CDR1 and CDR2 are LGHDT and YNNKEL (reference sequence). Trimming removed 6 bases at V and 0 bases at J, with 9 bases between. This CDR3 contains 13 residues. CDR3 residues: CASRPSTSYEQYF. DNA for the CDR3: TGTGCCAGCAGGCCCTCAACCTCCTACGAGCAGTACTTC.

In this sample, this clonotype turned up many times. The chain links TRBV28 to TRBJ2-7; TRBD2 agrees at 13 bases. The CDR3 length is 15 residues. Looked up from germline, CDR1 is MDHEN and CDR2 is SYDVKM. With 10 bases clipped from V and 0 bases from J, the junction kept 6 bases outside the gene matches. CDR3 sequence: CATRLAGGLSYEQYF. The CDR3 DNA reads TGTGCCACCAGACTAGCGGGGGGACTCTCCTACGAGCAGTACTTC.

This rearrangement joins TRBV11-2 to TRBJ2-3; unclear D gene. CDR3 size: 12 residues. Germline lookup yields CDR1 SGHAT and CDR2 FQNNGV. The V end lost 3 bases, the J end lost 7 bases, and 8 bases lay between the germline ends. The CDR3 protein is CASSFGRNTQYF. The CDR3 DNA reads TGTGCCAGCAGCTTCGGACGAAATACGCAGTATTTT.

Ten or more counts support this clonotype. This sequence joins TRBV6-5 and TRBJ2-3, with 10 bases lining up with TRBD2. The CDR3 runs 15 residues. Germline CDR1 reads MNHEY; CDR2 reads SVGAGI. V lost 2 bases and J lost 3; bases outside the gene matches: 2. The CDR3 nucleotides are TGTGCCAGCAGTTACGGGACTAGCGCGACAGATACGCAGTATTTT. Translated, it gives CASSYGTSATDTQYF.

The rearrangement links TRBV5-1 to TRBJ2-3; perhaps D is TRBD1 or TRBD2 (6 bases each). The V gene lost 3 bases and the J gene lost 3 bases, with 17 bases spanning the gap. This CDR3 has 16 amino acids. From germline, CDR1 is SGHRS and CDR2 YFSETQ. The CDR3 reads CASSSVGGTTTDTQYF. The CDR3 bases are TGCGCCAGCAGCTCGGTAGGGGGGACGACGACAGATACGCAGTATTTT.

The genes are TRBV7-2 and TRBJ1-3; D perhaps matches TRBD1 (5 bases). CDR3 length: 14 amino acids. V was shortened by 5 bases and J by 5 bases, with 13 bases between the two germline ends. Germline CDR1 and CDR2: SGHTA and FQGNSA. CDR3 sequence (DNA): TGTGCCAGCAGCATCCGGGACCGCAGAAACACCATATATTTT. Translated, it gives CASSIRDRRNTIYF.

This clonotype was recorded at least ten times. The junction departs from the called germline gene at one end, perhaps through a read error. This chain joins TRBV5-1 and TRBJ2-3; D unresolved. The germline V gene encodes CDR1 SGHRS and CDR2 YFSETQ. The CDR3 runs 13 residues. The CDR3 bases are TGCGCCAGCAGTTTGGACCCGGCGGATACGCAGTATTTT. Translating it yields CASSLDPADTQYF.